The next 16 T cell receptor beta chains were all read from a single sample in a study of cytomegalovirus exposure and HLA in healthy donors. 13 Jbeta primers and 60 Vbeta primers were used for the PCR. TCRdb's table, derived via immunoSEQ multiplex PCR, lists solely in-frame clones and lacks some. The data show roughly 100,000 clones, more than 65% seen once. Sequenced material: PBMCs. These receptors came from a woman younger than 35 in good health and CMV-seropositive.

This chain joins TRBV7-2 and TRBJ2-1; 11 bases are shared with TRBD2. This CDR3 has 16 residues. With 5 bases clipped from V and 2 bases from J, the junction kept 5 bases outside the gene matches. Per the germline V gene, CDR1 is SGHTA and CDR2 is FQGNSA. The chain's CDR3 is CASSRDSGGAYNEQFF. In nucleotides, the CDR3 is TGTGCCAGCAGCCGTGATAGCGGGGGGGCCTACAATGAGCAGTTCTTC.

The chain is built from TRBV7-7 and TRBJ2-2; 8 bases are shared with TRBD2. J was trimmed by 5 bases and V by 4 bases; bases with no gene match: 6. CDR1 is SSHAT, CDR2 FNYEAQ, per germline (reference sequence). The CDR3 has 15 residues. The CDR3 protein is CASSSRLARTGELFF. The CDR3 nucleotides read TGTGCCAGCAGCTCTAGACTAGCGAGGACCGGGGAGCTGTTTTTT.

This chain uses TRBV13 with TRBJ2-7; 9 bases agree with TRBD1. The trim removed 3 bases at V and 4 bases at J, leaving 4 bases unmatched. Germline V CDR1 and CDR2: PRHDT, FYEKMQ (reference sequence). The CDR3 extends over 14 amino acids. DNA for the CDR3: TGTGCCAGCAGCTTTGGGACAGGGAAATACGAGCAGTACTTC. As protein: CASSFGTGKYEQYF.

This rearrangement joins TRBV28 to TRBJ2-3; TRBD2 matches 13 bases. This CDR3 region has 17 residues. V shed 5 bases, J shed 6 bases, and the junction held 11 bases outside the gene matches. Germline V gene sequence: CDR1 MDHEN, CDR2 SYDVKM. The CDR3 reads CASSLIGLAGVRDTQYF. The CDR3 region has the DNA TGTGCCAGCAGTCTCATAGGACTAGCGGGAGTCAGGGATACGCAGTATTTT.

The CDR3 DNA reads as TGTGCCAGCAGTTTGGGACGGGGAGGAGAAAAACTGTTTTTT. It translates to CASSLGRGGEKLFF. The chain couples TRBV27 to TRBJ1-4; tentative D call: TRBD1 (5 bases). The germline V and J ends were trimmed by 3 bases and 8 bases, with 13 bases remaining between them. The CDR3 is 14 amino acids. CDR1 is MNHEY and CDR2 is SMNVEV in the germline V gene (reference sequence).

This clone was detected a few times. The chain combines TRBV30 with TRBJ2-5; the match to TRBD1 covers 8 bases. The CDR3 totals 13 residues. After removal of 4 bases from V and 2 bases from J, the junction contained 3 bases not matched to a gene. CDR1 and CDR2 (germline): GTSNPN, SVGIG (reference sequence). CDR3 bases: TGTGCCTGGAACAGGGGGTTTCAAGAGACCCAGTACTTC. Its translation: CAWNRGFQETQYF. The whole variable domain, filled in from reference TRBV30 and TRBJ2-5, reads SQTIHQWPATLVQPVGSPLSLECTVEGTSNPNLYWYRQAAGRGLQLLFYSVGIGQISSEVPQNLSASRPQDRQFILSSKKLLLSDSGFYLCAWNRGFQETQYFGPGTRLLVL.

This clone appeared a few times. This rearrangement joins TRBV6-1 to TRBJ2-2; tentative D call: TRBD2 (5 bases). Germline CDR1 and CDR2: MNHNS and SASEGT. This CDR3 has 14 residues. V gave up 6 bases and J gave up 3 bases, with 11 bases separating them. The CDR3 here is CASRGEGDTGELFF. DNA of the CDR3: TGTGCCAGCAGGGGAGAAGGAGACACCGGGGAGCTGTTTTTT.

The gene calls are TRBV18 and TRBJ1-1; a possible D gene is TRBD1 (5 bases). Germline CDR1 and CDR2: KGHSH and LQKENI. The CDR3 runs 15 residues. The V end lost 0 bases, the J end lost 3 bases, and 11 bases lay between the germline ends. The CDR3 bases are TGTGCCAGCTCACCACCGAACAGGTTGGACACTGAAGCTTTCTTT. This sequence encodes CASSPPNRLDTEAFF.

The chain carries TRBV9 and TRBJ1-6, with TRBD1 matching 9 bases. The CDR3 totals 15 residues. The junction had 2 bases not matched to a gene; V was cut back by 0 bases and J by 7 bases. Germline V gives CDR1 SGDLS, CDR2 YYNGEE. CDR3 region: CASSVDGTGNSPLHF. The CDR3 DNA reads TGTGCCAGCAGCGTAGATGGGACAGGGAATTCACCCCTCCACTTT.

J is TRBJ1-4 and V is TRBV18; TRBD1 aligns across 8 bases. There are 13 residues in the CDR3. Germline CDR1 reads KGHSH; CDR2 reads LQKENI. Losses at the gene ends were 5 bases for V and 8 bases for J; bases not matched to a gene: 4. The CDR3 nucleotides are TGTGCCAGCTCATCTGACAGGGGAGAAAAACTGTTTTTT. Amino acid sequence: CASSSDRGEKLFF.

The chain uses TRBV9 and TRBJ2-2, with D perhaps TRBD1 (5 bases). Trimming left V 5 bases short and J 1 base short, with 15 bases between. Germline CDR1 is SGDLS and CDR2 is YYNGEE. This CDR3 is 16 amino acids long. The CDR3 is CASRGVGNGNTGELFF. The CDR3 nucleotides read TGTGCCAGCAGAGGGGTGGGGAACGGGAACACCGGGGAGCTGTTTTTT.

This clone occurred once. V and J are TRBV6-1 and TRBJ2-5; 9 bases are shared with TRBD1. Germline V gene sequence: CDR1 MNHNS, CDR2 SASEGT. V lost 2 bases, J lost 6 bases, and 10 bases stayed unmatched. This CDR3 contains 16 residues. The CDR3, as DNA: TGTGCCAGCAGTGAAATGGGAACAGGGGGCAGGAAGACCCAGTACTTC. Its translation is CASSEMGTGGRKTQYF.

This sequence joins TRBV7-9 and TRBJ2-7; D not certain. The germline V and J ends were trimmed by 1 base and 7 bases, with 11 bases remaining between them. The length of the CDR3 is 13 residues. Germline values: CDR1 SEHNR, CDR2 FQNEAQ (reference sequence). CDR3 coding DNA: TGTGCCAGCAGCTTAGACTTCAGGATTGAGCAGTACTTC. Its translation is CASSLDFRIEQYF.

The V call is TRBV10-3, the J call TRBJ1-1; 7 nucleotides align to TRBD1. V gave up 6 bases and J gave up 3 bases; unmatched junction bases: 7. Germline V gives CDR1 ENHRY, CDR2 SYGVKD. This CDR3 comprises 14 residues. The CDR3 loop is CAIRIDRADTEAFF. DNA for the CDR3: TGTGCCATCAGAATTGACAGGGCAGACACTGAAGCTTTCTTT.

The V call is TRBV25-1, the J call TRBJ2-2, with 7 bases matching TRBD2. Germline loops: CDR1 MGHDK, CDR2 SYGVNS. The CDR3 loop spans 15 amino acids. The V gene end was trimmed by 6 bases and the J gene end by 3 bases; junction bases not matched to a gene: 7. DNA for the CDR3: TGTGCCAGCAGCCGGGGGAGGGGAGACACCGGGGAGCTGTTTTTT. Translation gives CASSRGRGDTGELFF.

The V gene is TRBV7-2, the J gene TRBJ1-1; D uncertain. Germline V gene sequence: CDR1 SGHTA, CDR2 FQGNSA. The CDR3 loop spans 11 amino acids. Trimming took off 5 bases at V and 7 bases at J, with 8 bases between the two ends. CDR3 sequence reads: CASSIRSEAFF. The CDR3 nucleotides read TGTGCCAGCAGCATCCGGAGTGAAGCTTTCTTT.